One and the same sample provided the 30 T cell receptor beta chains below, sequenced in a study of blood T cell repertoires in COVID-19. Libraries were prepared by immunoSEQ multiplex PCR; TCRdb keeps only in-frame clonotypes and omits some of them. The sample consists of around 100,000 clones, 84% of them appearing once. The sample consisted of peripheral blood. These TCRs come from a man in his 70s with active or convalescent COVID-19.

The chain combines TRBV30 with TRBJ2-1; 8 bases map to TRBD2. V trimming: 2 bases; J trimming: 6 bases; junction bases outside the gene matches: 9. Germline CDR1 is GTSNPN and CDR2 is SVGIG (reference sequence). This CDR3 is 15 amino acids long. CDR3 sequence reads: CAWSRGGKRVNEQFF. The CDR3 coding sequence is TGTGCCTGGAGTCGGGGGGGGAAACGAGTCAATGAGCAGTTCTTC. The variable domain in full, completed from reference TRBV30 and TRBJ2-1, reads SQTIHQWPATLVQPVGSPLSLECTVEGTSNPNLYWYRQAAGRGLQLLFYSVGIGQISSEVPQNLSASRPQDRQFILSSKKLLLSDSGFYLCAWSRGGKRVNEQFFGPGTRLTVL.

The chain recombines TRBV4-2 with TRBJ2-7; TRBD1 might be the D (6 bases). Trimming cost V 1 base and J 0 bases, with 13 bases left between them. The CDR3 is 16 amino acids. CDR1 and CDR2 from the germline V gene are LGHNA and YNFKEQ. The CDR3 DNA follows: TGTGCCAGCAGCCAAGTGGGGACAATATTCTCCTACGAGCAGTACTTC. It codes for CASSQVGTIFSYEQYF.

This clone was observed a few times. This chain connects TRBV19 to TRBJ1-5; 8 nucleotides line up with TRBD1. J was trimmed by 5 bases and V by 3 bases; bases with no gene match: 3. The CDR3 spans 14 residues. Germline V gives CDR1 LNHDA, CDR2 SQIVND (reference sequence). This CDR3 is CASSIRGRDQPQHF. In DNA form, the CDR3 reads TGTGCCAGTAGTATCAGGGGGCGAGATCAGCCCCAGCATTTT.

This chain uses TRBV5-8 with TRBJ1-2; 8 bases are a match to TRBD1. Germline CDR1 reads SGHTS; CDR2 reads YDEGEE. The CDR3 consists of 14 residues. Unmatched junction bases numbered 4, after V lost 4 bases and J lost 2 bases. Here the CDR3 reads CASSQGALNYGYTF. The CDR3 nucleotides are TGTGCCAGCAGCCAGGGGGCGCTGAACTATGGCTACACCTTC.

The chain combines TRBV7-3 with TRBJ2-1, with TRBD2 matching over 7 bases. V lost 2 bases, J lost 8 bases, and 3 bases stayed unmatched. Germline loops: CDR1 SGHTA, CDR2 FQGTGA. The CDR3 contains 13 residues. The CDR3 DNA reads TGTGCCAGCAGCTTAGGACTAGTGGATGAGCAGTTCTTC. Amino acid sequence: CASSLGLVDEQFF. The variable domain in full, with the rest retrieved from reference TRBV7-3 and TRBJ2-1, is GAGVSQTPSNKVTEKGKYVELRCDPISGHTALYWYRQSLGQGPEFLIYFQGTGAADDSGLPNDRFFAVRPEGSVSTLKIQRTERGDSAVYLCASSLGLVDEQFFGPGTRLTVL.

This rearrangement joins TRBV4-1 to TRBJ1-4; tentative D call: TRBD1 (5 bases). The V end was cut by 0 bases, the J end by 0 bases, with 11 bases between. Germline CDR1 and CDR2: MGHRA and YSYEKL. The CDR3 sequence is 17 residues long. DNA of the CDR3: TGCGCCAGCAGCCAAGATGGGCAGGGCTCAACTAATGAAAAACTGTTTTTT. It is translated as CASSQDGQGSTNEKLFF.

In its sample, this clone was seen once. The genes are TRBV7-8 and TRBJ2-3, with D tentatively TRBD1 (6 bases). The CDR3 consists of 16 residues. Per germline, CDR1 SGHVS and CDR2 FQNEAQ. V gave up 3 bases and J gave up 2 bases, with 15 bases separating them. The CDR3 region has the DNA TGTGCCAGCAGCTTCCTTGGATTGGGGGCCACAGATACGCAGTATTTT. Translation: CASSFLGLGATDTQYF.

Here the CDR3 DNA reads TGTGCCAGCAGCGGCCAGGGACAGCTTGGAAACACCATATATTTT. Encoded protein: CASSGQGQLGNTIYF. The V and J genes are TRBV9 and TRBJ1-3; 7 bases map to TRBD1. Trimming at V came to 3 bases and at J to 3 bases, leaving 6 bases not matched to a gene. Germline V gene sequence: CDR1 SGDLS, CDR2 YYNGEE. The CDR3 is 15 residues long.

As to this clone: This sample includes further DNA sequences coding for the same CDR3. The V call is TRBV6-5, the J call TRBJ2-1; 7 bases agree with TRBD1. Germline-derived CDR1 and CDR2 are MNHEY and SVGAGI. The CDR3 loop spans 16 amino acids. J gave up 0 bases and V 0 bases, and 2 bases lay outside the gene matches. The chain's CDR3 is CASSYSQGSSYNEQFF. CDR3 coding DNA: TGTGCCAGCAGTTACTCACAGGGGTCCTCCTACAATGAGCAGTTCTTC.

The chain uses TRBV29-1 and TRBJ2-2; 7 bases fit TRBD1. Germline CDR1 SQVTM, CDR2 ANQGSEA. The CDR3 totals 16 residues. The V and J ends lost 0 bases and 0 bases, in that order; junction bases with no gene match: 4. The CDR3 sequence: CSVEDPTGANTGELFF. The CDR3 coding sequence is TGCAGCGTTGAAGACCCTACAGGGGCGAACACCGGGGAGCTGTTTTTT.

V and J are TRBV15 and TRBJ2-5; D not resolved. Germline V gene data show CDR1 as LNHNV and CDR2 as YYDKDF (reference sequence). The CDR3 has 15 amino acids. The V end lost 0 bases, the J end lost 3 bases, and 11 bases lay between the germline ends. The CDR3 reads CATSRDLGPEETQYF. DNA of the CDR3: TGTGCCACCAGCAGAGATCTGGGCCCCGAAGAGACCCAGTACTTC.

This clone was observed a single time. V and J are TRBV12-5 and TRBJ2-7, with D perhaps matching TRBD1 (6 bases). The length of the CDR3 is 13 residues. Germline V lookup: CDR1 LGHNT, CDR2 FRNRAP. Trimming left V 9 bases short and J 6 bases short, with 18 bases between. CDR3 DNA: TGTGCTAGCGCTACAGGGTTGCTGGGCGAGCAGTACTTC. Protein sequence: CASATGLLGEQYF.

The gene calls are TRBV7-2 and TRBJ1-4; 7 bases match TRBD1. V was clipped by 5 bases and J by 11 bases; unmatched bases: 8. Germline V gene sequence: CDR1 SGHTA, CDR2 FQGNSA. The CDR3 has 13 amino acids. This chain's CDR3 is CASSLLPQGKLFF. In nucleotides, the CDR3 is TGTGCCAGCAGCCTCCTGCCACAGGGGAAACTGTTTTTT.

CDR3 DNA: TGTGCCAGTAGTCCATGGGGGGACGGTGGAAACACCATATATTTT. It codes for CASSPWGDGGNTIYF. The genes are TRBV19 and TRBJ1-3; D possibly corresponds to TRBD1 (5 bases). This CDR3 comprises 15 residues. The V gene's germline CDR1 is LNHDA and CDR2 SQIVND (reference sequence). Trimming removed 5 bases from V and 3 bases from J, with 14 bases in between.

J is TRBJ1-1 and V is TRBV7-3, with D uncertain. Germline V gene lookup returns CDR1 SGHTA and CDR2 FQGTGA. The V end was cut by 1 base, the J end by 3 bases, with 12 bases between. The CDR3 is 15 amino acids. DNA for the CDR3: TGTGCCAGCAGCTTAATGCCGGGGTCGCACACTGAAGCTTTCTTT. Its translation is CASSLMPGSHTEAFF.

The chain employs TRBV15 and TRBJ1-1; weak D call: TRBD1 (5 bases). The CDR3 is made up of 13 amino acids. Germline values: CDR1 LNHNV, CDR2 YYDKDF (reference sequence). V lost 0 bases and J lost 8, with 10 bases in between. The CDR3: CATSRDRRAEAFF. CDR3 sequence (DNA): TGTGCCACCAGCAGAGATCGCAGGGCCGAAGCTTTCTTT. Together with reference TRBV15 and TRBJ1-1, the CDR3 gives the full variable domain: DAMVIQNPRYQVTQFGKPVTLSCSQTLNHNVMYWYQQKSSQAPKLLFHYYDKDFNNEADTPDNFQSRRPNTSFCFLDIRSPGLGDTAMYLCATSRDRRAEAFFGQGTRLTVV.

The chain uses TRBV9 and TRBJ2-3; no clear D gene. CDR1 and CDR2 from the germline V gene are SGDLS and YYNGEE. The CDR3 is made up of 12 amino acids. V was cut by 2 bases and J by 6 bases, with 7 bases left in between. The CDR3 region is CASSVLADTQYF. The CDR3 DNA reads as TGTGCCAGCAGCGTCTTAGCCGATACGCAGTATTTT.

This clone was counted a single time. The gene calls are TRBV19 and TRBJ1-1, with 7 bases aligning to TRBD1. The V segment lost 3 bases and the J segment 10 bases; nucleotides outside the gene matches: 5. Looked up from germline, CDR1 is LNHDA and CDR2 is SQIVND (reference sequence). There are 12 residues in the CDR3. The CDR3 sequence: CASSMPGGSAFF. In DNA form, the CDR3 reads TGTGCCAGTAGTATGCCAGGGGGTTCAGCTTTCTTT.

The genes are TRBV7-8 and TRBJ2-7, with D maybe TRBD2 (5 bases). The V end lost 2 bases, the J end lost 6 bases, and 14 bases lay between the germline ends. There are 14 residues in the CDR3. The germline gives CDR1 SGHVS, CDR2 FQNEAQ. CDR3 amino acids: CASSLRLEGSEQYF. DNA of the CDR3: TGTGCCAGCAGCTTACGGCTAGAGGGAAGCGAGCAGTACTTC.

The rearrangement uses TRBV27 and TRBJ2-5; possibly TRBD2 for D (6 bases). V was shortened by 0 bases and J by 2 bases, with 22 bases between the two germline ends. From germline, CDR1 is MNHEY and CDR2 SMNVEV (reference sequence). The CDR3 covers 19 residues. CDR3 sequence (DNA): TGTGCCAGCAGTTTATCGACGGGGAGGTTTCCAAGCGAACAAGAGACCCAGTACTTC. It is translated as CASSLSTGRFPSEQETQYF.

V usage is TRBV9 and J usage is TRBJ2-5, with D possibly being TRBD2 (7 bases). The CDR3 loop spans 16 amino acids. Trimming shortened V by 0 bases and J by 1 base, and 13 bases separated the two germline ends. In germline, CDR1 is SGDLS, CDR2 YYNGEE. CDR3 residues: CASSVGTGGFQETQYF. The CDR3 DNA follows: TGTGCCAGCAGCGTAGGAACGGGGGGCTTCCAAGAGACCCAGTACTTC. Supplemented by reference TRBV9 and TRBJ2-5, the full variable domain reads DSGVTQTPKHLITATGQRVTLRCSPRSGDLSVYWYQQSLDQGLQFLIQYYNGEERAKGNILERFSAQQFPDLHSELNLSSLELGDSALYFCASSVGTGGFQETQYFGPGTRLLVL.

The chain joins TRBV3-1 (or the pseudogene TRBV3-2) to TRBJ2-2; 8 positions match TRBD2. Trimming cost V 7 bases and J 4 bases; bases outside gene matches: 8. This CDR3 contains 15 residues. Per germline, CDR1 LGHDT and CDR2 YNNKEL (reference sequence). For the CDR3, the DNA is TGTGCCAGCACCCCCCGGGGGGGGAGCACCGGGGAGCTGTTTTTT. Its protein is CASTPRGGSTGELFF.

CDR3 region: CASSVLGGDNSPLHF. Written as DNA, the CDR3 is TGTGCCAGCAGCGTCCTAGGCGGGGATAATTCACCCCTCCACTTT. This chain uses TRBV9 with TRBJ1-6; D gene unclear. Germline-derived CDR1 and CDR2 are SGDLS and YYNGEE. Trimming took off 2 bases at V and 5 bases at J, with 11 bases between the two ends. The CDR3 extends over 15 amino acids.

The rearrangement joins TRBV2 to TRBJ1-5, with D unresolved. Germline V gene data show CDR1 as SNHLY and CDR2 as FYNNEI. The germline V and J ends were trimmed by 3 bases and 0 bases, with 15 bases remaining between them. CDR3 size: 17 residues. CDR3 sequence: CASSDVSGQYSNQPQHF. The CDR3 DNA reads TGTGCCAGCAGTGATGTCTCAGGCCAGTATAGCAATCAGCCCCAGCATTTT.

The chain joins TRBV2 to TRBJ1-5, with 8 bases aligning to TRBD1. Trimming at V came to 7 bases and at J to 3 bases, leaving 8 bases not matched to a gene. In germline, CDR1 is SNHLY, CDR2 FYNNEI. The length of the CDR3 is 15 residues. The CDR3 loop reads CASKPRTGPNQPQHF. The CDR3 region has the DNA TGTGCCAGCAAGCCGCGGACAGGGCCCAATCAGCCCCAGCATTTT.

V is TRBV18 and J is TRBJ1-6; 8 nucleotides line up with TRBD1. The trim removed 3 bases at V and 8 bases at J, leaving 6 bases unmatched. CDR1 is KGHSH, CDR2 LQKENI, per germline. The CDR3 spans 15 residues. The CDR3 spells CASSPGQGQHSPLHF. CDR3 in DNA: TGTGCCAGCTCACCCGGACAGGGCCAACATTCACCCCTCCACTTT.

V and J are TRBV7-2 and TRBJ1-3; no clear D gene. V shed 1 base and J shed 4 bases, with 14 bases lying between them. This CDR3 spans 16 amino acids. CDR1 and CDR2 (germline): SGHTA, FQGNSA. DNA of the CDR3: TGTGCCAGCAGCTTAGGTAGAGCTGGCGGGGGAAACACCATATATTTT. Its protein product is CASSLGRAGGGNTIYF.

The V call is TRBV18, the J call TRBJ1-1, with D perhaps matching TRBD1 (5 bases). This CDR3 contains 13 residues. Trimming removed 5 bases from V and 4 bases from J, with 11 bases in between. Germline CDR1 is KGHSH and CDR2 is LQKENI. DNA for the CDR3: TGTGCCAGCTCAGGGCCGGGGGGCACTGAAGCTTTCTTT. This encodes CASSGPGGTEAFF. Full variable domain (remainder filled in from reference TRBV18 and TRBJ1-1): NAGVMQNPRHLVRRRGQEARLRCSPMKGHSHVYWYRQLPEEGLKFMVYLQKENIIDESGMPKERFSAEFPKEGPSILRIQQVVRGDSAAYFCASSGPGGTEAFFGQGTRLTVV.

The chain joins TRBV19 to TRBJ2-1, with 8 bases aligning to TRBD1. J was trimmed by 6 bases and V by 4 bases; bases with no gene match: 8. Germline loops: CDR1 LNHDA, CDR2 SQIVND (reference sequence). There are 15 residues in the CDR3. CDR3 in DNA: TGTGCCAGTAGTAGCCCAGGGCAGGGGGCCAATGAGCAGTTCTTC. Its protein product is CASSSPGQGANEQFF.

V usage is TRBV4-2 and J usage is TRBJ2-1; 7 bases are shared with TRBD2. V was pared by 1 base and J by 7 bases, with 7 bases of the junction left unmatched. Germline V gene sequence: CDR1 LGHNA, CDR2 YNFKEQ. CDR3 length: 15 residues. The CDR3 sequence is CASSQVASGENEQFF. As DNA, the CDR3 is TGTGCCAGCAGCCAAGTTGCCAGCGGGGAAAATGAGCAGTTCTTC.